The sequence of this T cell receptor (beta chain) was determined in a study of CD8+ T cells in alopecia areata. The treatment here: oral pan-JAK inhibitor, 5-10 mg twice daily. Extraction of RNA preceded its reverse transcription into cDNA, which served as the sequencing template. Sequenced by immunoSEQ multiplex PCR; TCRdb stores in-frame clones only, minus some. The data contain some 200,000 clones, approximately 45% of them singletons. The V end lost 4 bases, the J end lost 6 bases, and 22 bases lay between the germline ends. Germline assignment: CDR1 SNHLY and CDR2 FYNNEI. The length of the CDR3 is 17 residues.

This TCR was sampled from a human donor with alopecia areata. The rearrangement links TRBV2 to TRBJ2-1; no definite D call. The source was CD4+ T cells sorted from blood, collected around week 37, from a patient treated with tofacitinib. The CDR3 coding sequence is TGTGCCAGCAGTGTGTATCCCCCGGGTGTTAGTGGCAATGAGCAGTTCTTC. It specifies CASSVYPPGVSGNEQFF.